This TCR beta chain is drawn from a study of OX40 agonist ivuxolimab in advanced cancers. As for the study in general: Under the entry rules, prior anti-PD-1, anti-PD-L1 or anti-CTLA-4 therapy was allowed, and 40% had some.

The table came from immunoSEQ multiplex PCR; TCRdb's copy has only in-frame clones and leaves some out. The data contain roughly 74,000 clones, approximately 81% of them singletons. As to this clone: What it binds is unknown.

Findings and caveats of the study: Those patients achieving a partial response at 0.1-3.0 mg/kg showed among the lowest clonal expansion.

The CDR3 contains 14 residues. Trimming pared 6 bases from V and 9 bases from J, leaving 19 bases between. This TCR was sampled from an adult with an advanced solid tumor such as melanoma, head and neck, liver or kidney cancer. This sequence joins TRBV5-3 and TRBJ1-5; perhaps TRBD1 as D (5 bases). TRBV5-3 is filed as an ORF, its function uncertain. The specimen was CD4+ or CD8+ T cells sorted from blood, collected in a trial of the OX40 agonist ivuxolimab. The CDR3 is CARNPRDPATPQHF. CDR3 bases: TGTGCCAGAAACCCCCGGGACCCCGCGACGCCCCAGCATTTT.